These 20 T cell receptor beta chains originate from one sample sequenced in a study of blood T cell repertoires in COVID-19. The table came from immunoSEQ multiplex PCR; TCRdb's copy has only in-frame clones and leaves some out. This sample yields around 180,000 clones, of which approximately 82% are seen a single time; roughly a tenth belongs to the top ten. Source material: peripheral blood. The receptors derive from a woman at least 80 years old with active or convalescent COVID-19.

J is TRBJ1-2 and V is TRBV29-1, with D possibly TRBD1 on 5 matching bases. Germline V gene lookup returns CDR1 SQVTM and CDR2 ANQGSEA. The V and J ends lost 4 bases and 7 bases respectively, with 13 bases between them. This CDR3 has 12 residues. CDR3 sequence reads: CSVGRGESGYTF. The CDR3 bases are TGCAGCGTTGGTCGGGGGGAAAGTGGCTACACCTTC. The variable domain in full, completed from reference TRBV29-1 and TRBJ1-2, reads SAVISQKPSRDICQRGTSLTIQCQVDSQVTMMFWYRQQPGQSLTLIATANQGSEATYESGFVIDKFPISRPNLTFSTLTVSNMSPEDSSIYLCSVGRGESGYTFGSGTRLTVV.

The gene calls are TRBV11-2 and TRBJ1-1; D gene ambiguous. Trimming removed 1 base at V and 2 bases at J, with 8 bases between. The CDR3 is made up of 14 amino acids. The germline V gene has CDR1 SGHAT and CDR2 FQNNGV. The CDR3 loop is CASSLGLANTEAFF. For the CDR3, the DNA is TGTGCCAGCAGCTTAGGGCTGGCCAACACTGAAGCTTTCTTT.

J is TRBJ1-4 and V is TRBV19; TRBD1 aligns across 7 bases. The length of the CDR3 is 14 residues. The junction had 6 bases not matched to a gene; V was cut back by 7 bases and J by 4 bases. Germline CDR1 LNHDA, CDR2 SQIVND (reference sequence). CDR3 region: CASTWDRLNEKLFF. CDR3 DNA sequence: TGTGCCAGTACCTGGGACAGACTTAATGAAAAACTGTTTTTT.

V is TRBV6-5 and J is TRBJ1-5; TRBD1 might be the D (5 bases). V lost 5 bases and J 4 bases, leaving 9 bases between the germline ends. This CDR3 has 13 residues. CDR1 is MNHEY and CDR2 is SVGAGI in the germline V gene. The CDR3 DNA follows: TGTGCCAGCAGTCGGGGGAGGAATCAGCCCCAGCATTTT. This codes for CASSRGRNQPQHF.

Concerning this clone itself: The sample carries other DNA sequences with the same CDR3. V gene TRBV19 combines with J gene TRBJ2-1; 11 bases line up with TRBD1. There are 15 residues in the CDR3. In germline, CDR1 is LNHDA, CDR2 SQIVND (reference sequence). Trimming at V came to 5 bases and at J to 2 bases, leaving 2 bases not matched to a gene. CDR3: CASSPGQGAYNEQFF. The CDR3 DNA is TGTGCCAGTAGTCCGGGACAGGGGGCCTACAATGAGCAGTTCTTC.

This sequence joins TRBV5-5 and TRBJ1-4; unclear D gene. The CDR3 is 15 residues long. Trimming cost V 1 base and J 5 bases, with 12 bases left between them. Germline V gene sequence: CDR1 SGHKS, CDR2 YYEKEE (reference sequence). CDR3 region: CASSLPRTGNEKLFF. The DNA of the CDR3 is TGTGCCAGCAGCTTGCCTCGGACGGGGAATGAAAAACTGTTTTTT.

This CDR3 reads CASSQASGSYNEQFF. The CDR3 DNA reads TGTGCCAGCAGCCAAGCTAGCGGTTCCTACAATGAGCAGTTCTTC. The rearrangement joins TRBV7-3 to TRBJ2-1, with 7 bases identical to TRBD2. The ends lost 5 bases at V and 1 base at J; junction bases unmatched: 5. From germline, CDR1 is SGHTA and CDR2 FQGTGA. The CDR3 is 15 residues long.

The genes are TRBV19 and TRBJ1-1, with a weak D call TRBD1 (6 bases). This CDR3 has 14 residues. The germline CDR1 and CDR2 sequences are LNHDA and SQIVND (reference sequence). V was pared by 9 bases and J by 2 bases, with 16 bases between. The CDR3 DNA is TGTGCCAGCAGCTTTACAGGGACCAACACTGAAGCTTTCTTT. As protein: CASSFTGTNTEAFF.

The rearrangement uses TRBV24-1 and TRBJ1-5; 7 positions agree with TRBD1. The CDR3 loop spans 13 amino acids. V shed 7 bases and J 7 bases; nucleotides not matched to a gene: 6. The germline V gene has CDR1 KGHDR and CDR2 SFDVKD. This CDR3 reads CATRNRGTQPQHF. The CDR3, as DNA: TGTGCCACCAGGAACAGGGGAACCCAGCCCCAGCATTTT.

A few counts support this clone. The chain links TRBV3-1 (or the pseudogene TRBV3-2) to TRBJ2-1, with D possibly TRBD2 on 5 matching bases. This CDR3 spans 14 amino acids. Germline CDR1 LGHDT, CDR2 YNNKEL (reference sequence). V lost 3 bases and J 2 bases, leaving 8 bases between the germline ends. The CDR3 DNA reads TGTGCCAGCAGCCATAAGCGGACCTACAATGAGCAGTTCTTC. Encoded protein: CASSHKRTYNEQFF.

V gene TRBV3-1 (or the pseudogene TRBV3-2) combines with J gene TRBJ2-1; D not resolved. The germline V gene encodes CDR1 LGHDT and CDR2 YNNKEL (reference sequence). CDR3 length equals 13 residues. With 2 bases removed from V and 7 bases from J, the gap between germline ends came to 9 bases. CDR3 residues: CASSQLVRNEQFF. For the CDR3, the DNA is TGTGCCAGCAGCCAACTCGTGCGGAATGAGCAGTTCTTC.

CDR3 protein: CASSASNRYYTF. CDR3 DNA: TGTGCCAGTAGTGCCTCAAACAGGTACTACACCTTC. This chain connects TRBV19 to TRBJ1-2; weak D call: TRBD1 (5 bases). The CDR3 runs 12 residues. V was cut by 5 bases and J by 10 bases, with 14 bases left in between. Germline CDR1 reads LNHDA; CDR2 reads SQIVND (reference sequence).

Here the CDR3 reads CAWSWTPNQPQHF. As DNA, the CDR3 is TGTGCCTGGAGTTGGACACCAAATCAGCCCCAGCATTTT. The chain links TRBV30 to TRBJ1-5; a possible D gene is TRBD1 (5 bases). Between the trimmed V and J ends, which lost 2 bases and 4 bases, there was a span of 9 bases. CDR1 and CDR2 (germline): GTSNPN, SVGIG (reference sequence). The CDR3 covers 13 residues.

This clone was picked up a small number of times. The gene calls are TRBV10-3 and TRBJ1-5, with 7 bases that match TRBD1. The germline gives CDR1 ENHRY, CDR2 SYGVKD. Trimming at V came to 6 bases and at J to 1 base, leaving 9 bases not matched to a gene. The CDR3 is 16 residues long. The CDR3 spells CAISRGGWESNQPQHF. DNA for the CDR3: TGTGCCATCAGCCGAGGGGGCTGGGAAAGCAATCAGCCCCAGCATTTT.

The chain combines TRBV19 with TRBJ2-2; the D gene is possibly TRBD1 (6 bases). The CDR3 is 16 residues long. V dropped 5 bases and J dropped 0 bases, with 13 bases sitting between them. Germline loops: CDR1 LNHDA, CDR2 SQIVND (reference sequence). CDR3 in amino acids: CASSATGQTNTGELFF. The CDR3 nucleotides are TGTGCCAGTAGTGCGACAGGACAGACGAACACCGGGGAGCTGTTTTTT.

The table lists this clone with a few counts. The V gene is TRBV19, the J gene TRBJ1-5; 10 bases match TRBD1. Germline loops: CDR1 LNHDA, CDR2 SQIVND (reference sequence). Trimming cost V 6 bases and J 6 bases; bases outside gene matches: 8. The CDR3 runs to 15 residues. The CDR3 reads CASREGQGIRQPQHF. The CDR3 DNA is TGTGCCAGTAGGGAGGGACAGGGGATCCGTCAGCCCCAGCATTTT.

The chain couples TRBV27 to TRBJ1-4; possible D gene TRBD1, 6 bases. This CDR3 has 15 residues. V was clipped by 2 bases and J by 3 bases, with 10 bases between them. From germline, CDR1 is MNHEY and CDR2 SMNVEV (reference sequence). Written as DNA, the CDR3 is TGTGCCAGCAGTTTAGGGGGGGCGGCTAATGAAAAACTGTTTTTT. Encoded protein: CASSLGGAANEKLFF. Filled out from reference TRBV27 and TRBJ1-4, the complete variable domain reads EAQVTQNPRYLITVTGKKLTVTCSQNMNHEYMSWYRQDPGLGLRQIYYSMNVEVTDKGDVPEGYKVSRKEKRNFPLILESPSPNQTSLYFCASSLGGAANEKLFFGSGTQLSVL.

The chain is built from TRBV7-8 and TRBJ2-7; D unclear. Germline V gene data show CDR1 as SGHVS and CDR2 as FQNEAQ. CDR3 length: 15 residues. The V end lost 2 bases, the J end lost 0 bases, and 11 bases lay between the germline ends. CDR3 amino acids: CASSLNSPSSYEQYF. The CDR3 coding sequence is TGTGCCAGCAGCTTAAACAGCCCAAGCTCCTACGAGCAGTACTTC.

V usage is TRBV28 and J usage is TRBJ1-4; D unclear. V gave up 6 bases and J gave up 8 bases, with 16 bases separating them. The CDR3 has 14 residues. From germline, CDR1 is MDHEN and CDR2 SYDVKM. The CDR3 loop reads CASSPFEGGEKLFF. CDR3 DNA: TGTGCCAGCAGCCCGTTCGAGGGAGGGGAAAAACTGTTTTTT.

The chain couples TRBV6-5 to TRBJ2-7; no definite D call. The CDR3 spans 14 residues. Trimming stripped 3 bases from V and 0 bases from J, with 9 bases between. Germline V gives CDR1 MNHEY, CDR2 SVGAGI. As DNA, the CDR3 is TGTGCCAGCAGTTATATGGCTTACTCCTACGAGCAGTACTTC. It codes for CASSYMAYSYEQYF.